The present entry profiles one TCR beta chain with its context. Antigen specificity is unknown. The sample originates from a study of molecular identifiers for immune sequencing clone quantification. Generation of bulk TCR libraries relied on previously described methods and listed TCR primers. TCRdb re-derived calls from the PCR reads in MiXCR, one entry per CDR3 protein. The sample includes hundreds of thousands of distinct CDR3 sequences, roughly 25% of them seen just once. This CDR3 is 14 amino acids long. Per the germline V gene, CDR1 is MNHEY and CDR2 is SMNVEV (reference sequence). V was cut by 3 bases and J by 4 bases, with 12 bases left in between. General study findings and limits: Over 99% of effector molecules, but under 1% in naive cells, were held by clones with more than 20 RNA copies.

The sequenced sample was naive CD8+ T cells from blood, with Jurkat cell RNA spiked in. Described subset: FACS-sorted CD8+CD4-CCR7+CD45RA+ naive T cells. The chain is built from TRBV27 and TRBJ2-5; the D call may be TRBD1 or TRBD2 (5 bases each). The sequence was collected from a human donor in good health. Some libraries in this study had Jurkat cell RNA spiked in. CDR3 sequence: CASSFIGTGETQYF. CDR3 DNA: TGTGCCAGCAGTTTTATTGGGACCGGAGAGACCCAGTACTTC.